The 32 T cell receptor beta chains presented below share a single source sample, sequenced in a study of read filtering for tumor transcriptome and immune sequencing. The library was built from about 400 ng RNA with molecular barcoded adaptors for alpha/delta and beta/gamma chains. TCRdb re-analysed the reads in MiXCR, keeping a single row per CDR3 protein. The sample shows more than 20,000 distinct CDR3 sequences, around a fifth of them seen only once. The sample comprised a population of CD138-negative cells sorted from bone marrow. The receptor set was obtained from a donor aged 40 or older with multiple myeloma.

This clonotype was found many times. The chain is built from TRBV20-1 and TRBJ2-1; 8 bases fit TRBD2. The CDR3 is 14 residues long. V lost 4 bases, J lost 6 bases, and 8 bases stayed unmatched. Germline CDR1 and CDR2: DFQATT and SNEGSKA (reference sequence). The CDR3 DNA sequence: TGCAGTGCTATACTCGCGGGAGGCCTCAATGAGCAGTTCTTC. It encodes CSAILAGGLNEQFF.

The table lists this clonotype with a few counts. This chain joins TRBV6-1 and TRBJ1-1; TRBD1 matches 7 bases. The ends lost 4 bases at V and 6 bases at J; junction bases unmatched: 11. The length of the CDR3 is 15 residues. CDR1 is MNHNS and CDR2 is SASEGT in the germline V gene. Written as DNA, the CDR3 is TGTGCCAGCAGTGTTAAAGGGGGCTCAGGCGCTGAAGCTTTCTTT. The encoded protein is CASSVKGGSGAEAFF.

Ten or more counts support this clonotype. The gene calls are TRBV28 and TRBJ1-5; TRBD1 matches 7 bases. Losses at the gene ends were 5 bases for V and 7 bases for J; bases not matched to a gene: 8. Germline CDR1 is MDHEN and CDR2 is SYDVKM. CDR3 length equals 14 residues. CDR3 DNA: TGTGCCAGCAGTCACCCTCCAGGGGGGCAGCCCCAGCATTTT. Its translation is CASSHPPGGQPQHF.

This clonotype has at least ten counts. This chain joins TRBV10-3 and TRBJ2-7; no reliable D call. CDR3 size: 11 residues. Germline V CDR1 and CDR2: ENHRY, SYGVKD. Trimming stripped 2 bases from V and 7 bases from J, with 6 bases between. CDR3 nucleotides: TGTGCCATCAGTGAGGGGCGGGAGCAGTACTTC. As protein: CAISEGREQYF.

There are many counts of this clonotype. The chain employs TRBV5-1 and TRBJ1-1; a possible D gene is TRBD1 (5 bases). The CDR3 is 14 amino acids. V was pared by 5 bases and J by 1 base, with 12 bases between. The germline CDR1 and CDR2 sequences are SGHRS and YFSETQ. DNA of the CDR3: TGCGCCAGCAGGCTGGGACCGTCGAACACTGAAGCTTTCTTT. It is translated as CASRLGPSNTEAFF.

CDR3 in DNA: TGCGCCAGCAGCTTGGCGGGAGAGACCTACAATGAGCAGTTCTTC. Its translation is CASSLAGETYNEQFF. The chain joins TRBV5-1 to TRBJ2-1; TRBD2 might be the D (6 bases). Germline V gives CDR1 SGHRS, CDR2 YFSETQ. V lost 0 bases and J lost 2, with 9 bases in between. The CDR3 sequence is 15 residues long.

In the case of this clonotype: A single base separates this from a much larger clone, so it may be a read error. The rearrangement links TRBV6-6 to TRBJ1-5; TRBD1 is a possible D gene (6 bases). Germline V lookup: CDR1 MNHNY, CDR2 SVGAGI (reference sequence). There are 15 residues in the CDR3. The CDR3 here is CASSFQTGSNRPQHF. CDR3 DNA: TGTGCCAGCAGTTTCCAAACAGGGAGCAATCGGCCCCAGCATTTT.

By share of the sample, this clonotype is medium-sized. This sequence joins TRBV30 and TRBJ2-3; 8 bases are a match to TRBD2. The CDR3 is 14 residues long. Germline V CDR1 and CDR2: GTSNPN, SVGIG (reference sequence). Trimming cost V 1 base and J 6 bases; bases outside gene matches: 6. The CDR3 DNA reads as TGTGCCTGGAGTGAAAAGCGGGAGAGGGATACGCAGTATTTT. Translated: CAWSEKRERDTQYF.

The rearrangement uses TRBV29-1 and TRBJ1-1, with 8 bases aligning to TRBD1. With V trimmed by 6 bases and J by 1 base, 4 bases remained unmatched. CDR3 length equals 13 residues. Germline CDR1 reads SQVTM; CDR2 reads ANQGSEA. Written as DNA, the CDR3 is TGCAGCGTCCGACAGGGGTCGAACACTGAAGCTTTCTTT. It encodes CSVRQGSNTEAFF.

The CDR3 loop reads CASSGGQSFINYGYTF. The CDR3 DNA reads as TGTGCCAGCAGCGGCGGACAGAGTTTTATTAACTATGGCTACACCTTC. The chain joins TRBV7-9 to TRBJ1-2; TRBD1 is a possible D gene (6 bases). Germline-derived CDR1 and CDR2 are SEHNR and FQNEAQ (reference sequence). V gave up 5 bases and J gave up 1 base, with 17 bases separating them. This CDR3 has 16 amino acids.

The sample holds a few counts of this clonotype. This may arise from a read error, as a much more abundant clone is one base away. The V call is TRBV29-1, the J call TRBJ2-1, with 10 nucleotides matching TRBD2. The CDR3 has 15 residues. CDR1 and CDR2 from the germline V gene are SQVTM and ANQGSEA. CDR3: CSVDVGLASYNEQLF. The CDR3 coding sequence is TGCAGCGTTGATGTGGGACTAGCGTCCTACAATGAGCAGCTCTTC.

This clonotype was seen ten or more times. V usage is TRBV28 and J usage is TRBJ2-3; tentatively, D is TRBD1 (6 bases). The V end was cut by 3 bases, the J end by 8 bases, with 15 bases between. Germline CDR1 is MDHEN and CDR2 is SYDVKM. This CDR3 has 14 amino acids. The CDR3 protein is CASSFGQPRCTQYF. For the CDR3, the DNA is TGTGCCAGCAGTTTCGGACAGCCCCGATGTACGCAGTATTTT.

On this clonotype itself: A read error likely explains this, since a far larger clone differs by one base. Likely a read error: the CDR3 ends without its conserved phenylalanine or tryptophan. V usage is TRBV7-2 and J usage is TRBJ2-1; 12 bases align to TRBD2. Germline assignment: CDR1 SGHTA and CDR2 FQGNSA. The CDR3 totals 15 residues. Unmatched junction bases numbered 7, after V lost 5 bases and J lost 8 bases. Here the CDR3 DNA reads TGTGCCAGCAGCGAGGGACTAGCGGGTGATGATGAGCAGTTCCTC. Residues: CASSEGLAGDDEQFL.

The V and J genes are TRBV19 and TRBJ1-1; no firm D call. V lost 3 bases and J lost 0, with 5 bases in between. The V gene's germline CDR1 is LNHDA and CDR2 SQIVND (reference sequence). This CDR3 has 13 amino acids. As DNA, the CDR3 is TGTGCCAGTAGTATTTTAATGAACACTGAAGCTTTCTTT. Translating it yields CASSILMNTEAFF.

This chain uses TRBV7-9 with TRBJ2-1, with TRBD2 matching over 9 bases. This CDR3 contains 16 residues. Germline V gene data show CDR1 as SEHNR and CDR2 as FQNEAQ (reference sequence). After removal of 4 bases from V and 6 bases from J, the junction contained 10 bases not matched to a gene. The CDR3, as DNA: TGTGCCAGCAGCTCCCCTCACATAGCGGGAGCCAATGAGCAGTTCTTC. Translation gives CASSSPHIAGANEQFF.

There are many counts of this clonotype. V usage is TRBV28 and J usage is TRBJ1-5; tentative D call: TRBD1 (6 bases). The germline CDR1 and CDR2 sequences are MDHEN and SYDVKM. The length of the CDR3 is 15 residues. Trimming pared 2 bases from V and 6 bases from J, leaving 14 bases between. This CDR3 is CASSLPNRVGQPQHF. For the CDR3, the DNA is TGTGCCAGCAGTTTACCTAACAGGGTGGGTCAGCCCCAGCATTTT.

This clonotype came up many times. This chain links TRBV28 with TRBJ2-3; 8 bases are a match to TRBD2. Germline V gene data show CDR1 as MDHEN and CDR2 as SYDVKM. The junction had 10 bases not matched to a gene; V was cut back by 5 bases and J by 3 bases. This CDR3 comprises 16 residues. The CDR3: CASSVSEREMTDTQYF. As DNA, the CDR3 is TGTGCCAGCAGTGTCTCCGAGCGGGAGATGACAGATACGCAGTATTTT.

This clonotype was picked up many times. V usage is TRBV18 and J usage is TRBJ2-3; D is possibly TRBD1 or TRBD2 (6 bases each). Germline V gene lookup returns CDR1 KGHSH and CDR2 LQKENI. V lost 1 base and J 4 bases, leaving 12 bases between the germline ends. The CDR3 sequence is 15 residues long. CDR3 region: CASSPLAEGADTQYF. The CDR3 nucleotides are TGTGCCAGCTCACCACTAGCGGAGGGGGCAGATACGCAGTATTTT.

In this sample, this clonotype turned up many times. The chain carries TRBV20-1 and TRBJ2-7; 8 nucleotides agree with TRBD1. Per the germline V gene, CDR1 is DFQATT and CDR2 is SNEGSKA (reference sequence). After removal of 5 bases from V and 6 bases from J, the junction contained 18 bases not matched to a gene. The CDR3 totals 16 residues. CDR3 sequence reads: CSAPPPGRGLSREQYF. CDR3 coding DNA: TGCAGTGCTCCCCCCCCTGGCAGGGGGCTTAGCCGCGAGCAGTACTTC.

Details on this clonotype: The conserved phenylalanine or tryptophan normally closing the CDR3 is absent here, so this likely arose from a read error. The chain combines TRBV5-1 with TRBJ2-1; 7 bases fit TRBD2. The CDR3 is 15 amino acids. The V gene's germline CDR1 is SGHRS and CDR2 YFSETQ. The CDR3 loop reads CVSSGAFSSYNEQFL. The CDR3 region has the DNA TGCGTCAGCAGCGGGGCGTTTAGCTCCTACAATGAGCAGTTCCTC.

This clonotype was counted at least ten times. The chain joins TRBV10-3 to TRBJ2-2; D is undetermined. The V gene's germline CDR1 is ENHRY and CDR2 SYGVKD. The CDR3 extends over 14 amino acids. V was cut by 4 bases and J by 2 bases, with 8 bases left in between. As DNA, the CDR3 is TGTGCCATCAGTGGAGGAGACAACACCGGGGAGCTGTTTTTT. Its protein is CAISGGDNTGELFF.

For this clonotype: Since no conserved phenylalanine or tryptophan closes the CDR3, a read error is the likely cause. The rearrangement uses TRBV20-1 and TRBJ2-5; D possibly corresponds to TRBD2 (5 bases). V was cut by 3 bases and J by 5 bases, with 13 bases left in between. The length of the CDR3 is 13 residues. Germline V lookup: CDR1 DFQATT, CDR2 SNEGSKA (reference sequence). The CDR3 loop reads CSASRRMGETQYI. The CDR3 nucleotides are TGCAGTGCTAGCAGGAGGATGGGGGAGACCCAGTACATC.

As concerns this clonotype: A much larger clone differs from this one at a single base, so this may be a read error. V and J are TRBV29-1 and TRBJ2-7; D may be TRBD1 (6 bases). In germline, CDR1 is SQVTM, CDR2 ANQGSEA. The V and J ends lost 8 bases and 2 bases respectively, with 13 bases between them. This CDR3 region has 12 residues. CDR3 nucleotide sequence: TGCAGCATTTCCGACAGGACCTACGAGCAGTACTTC. Residues: CSISDRTYEQYF.

This clonotype came up many times. V usage is TRBV18 and J usage is TRBJ2-7; D perhaps matches TRBD2 (6 bases). CDR3 length: 14 residues. Per germline, CDR1 KGHSH and CDR2 LQKENI. The germline V and J ends were trimmed by 3 bases and 0 bases, with 9 bases remaining between them. The CDR3 sequence is CASSPGLTSYEQYF. The CDR3, as DNA: TGTGCCAGCTCACCGGGACTGACCTCCTACGAGCAGTACTTC.

Points on this clonotype: A much bigger clone sits one base away, suggesting this may be a read error. The V and J genes are TRBV28 and TRBJ1-5; a weak D match, TRBD1 (5 bases). Trimming left V 2 bases short and J 3 bases short, with 14 bases between. This CDR3 region has 16 residues. Per germline, CDR1 MDHEN and CDR2 SYDVKM. Here the CDR3 DNA reads TGTGCCAGCAGTTTAGGAGGGGTTGTAAACAATCAGCCCCAGCATTTT. This codes for CASSLGGVVNNQPQHF.

As regards this clonotype: A read error likely explains this, since a far larger clone differs by one base. The chain links TRBV5-6 to TRBJ2-1, with 7 bases lining up with TRBD2. The CDR3 consists of 14 residues. Germline V gives CDR1 SGHDT, CDR2 YYEEEE. V shed 4 bases, J shed 5 bases, and the junction held 6 bases outside the gene matches. The CDR3 loop reads CASSLTSFHNEQFF. In DNA form, the CDR3 reads TGTGCCAGCAGCCTGACTAGCTTCCACAATGAGCAGTTCTTC.

This clonotype was counted at least ten times. The CDR3 is CSARDLHGTSNSYEQYF. The CDR3 DNA is TGCAGTGCTAGAGACCTACACGGGACTAGCAACTCCTACGAGCAGTACTTC. This chain links TRBV20-1 with TRBJ2-7, with 9 bases lining up with TRBD2. After removal of 0 bases from V and 0 bases from J, the junction contained 9 bases not matched to a gene. Germline V gene sequence: CDR1 DFQATT, CDR2 SNEGSKA (reference sequence). The CDR3 consists of 17 residues.

This clonotype was seen repeatedly, ten times or more. This chain connects TRBV7-9 to TRBJ2-1; 7 nucleotides agree with TRBD1. Germline lookup yields CDR1 SEHNR and CDR2 FQNEAQ (reference sequence). This CDR3 comprises 14 residues. The V segment lost 5 bases and the J segment 5 bases; nucleotides outside the gene matches: 6. In DNA form, the CDR3 reads TGTGCCAGCAGCCTATCCGGGACAGACAATGAGCAGTTCTTC. Residues: CASSLSGTDNEQFF.

Points on this clonotype: A junction end diverges from the germline sequence, so it may reflect a read error. The chain carries TRBV18 and TRBJ1-1; D unclear. The CDR3 sequence is 12 residues long. The germline gives CDR1 KGHSH, CDR2 LQKENI. CDR3 DNA: TGTGCCTGCTCCGTTAATTCGGCTGAAGCTTTCTTT. As protein: CACSVNSAEAFF.

Many counts were recorded for this clonotype. The genes are TRBV25-1 and TRBJ2-1, with 8 nucleotides matching TRBD2. J lost 3 bases, V lost 5 bases, and 9 bases had no gene match. The CDR3 length is 16 residues. Germline CDR1 MGHDK, CDR2 SYGVNS. CDR3: CASSPPTSGLYNEQFF. CDR3 DNA: TGTGCCAGCAGTCCCCCCACTAGCGGCCTCTACAATGAGCAGTTCTTC.

This clonotype was counted ten times or more. The chain couples TRBV7-2 to TRBJ2-1; 14 nucleotides align to TRBD2. V shed 4 bases, J shed 5 bases, and the junction held 7 bases outside the gene matches. The CDR3 extends over 17 amino acids. The germline V gene has CDR1 SGHTA and CDR2 FQGNSA. CDR3 in amino acids: CASSWDRGLAGDNEQFF. CDR3 nucleotides: TGTGCCAGCAGCTGGGACAGGGGACTAGCGGGAGACAATGAGCAGTTCTTC.

The count of this clonotype is one. This rearrangement joins TRBV7-3 to TRBJ2-1; D is perhaps TRBD1 or TRBD2 (5 bases each). From germline, CDR1 is SGHTA and CDR2 FQGTGA. The CDR3 is 17 amino acids. Trimming took off 2 bases at V and 6 bases at J, with 20 bases between the two ends. The CDR3 sequence: CASSLWPGWGEGNEQFF. CDR3 nucleotides: TGTGCCAGCAGCTTATGGCCGGGGTGGGGCGAGGGCAATGAGCAGTTCTTC.